This T cell receptor (beta chain) is drawn from a study of CD8 T cells in Susac syndrome. Study-wide results and limits: Clonal expansion involving Susac CD8+ cells peaked in TEMRA cells and active patients.

The V and J ends lost 3 bases and 11 bases respectively, with 14 bases between them. Germline V gives CDR1 GTSNPN, CDR2 SVGIG (reference sequence). The CDR3 totals 13 residues. Random-hexamer reverse transcription was applied to roughly 0.5 to 1 ug RNA. Multiplex immunoSEQ PCR targeted 54 Vbeta and 13 Jbeta TCR beta segments. MiXCR was run by TCRdb on the immunoSEQ multiplex PCR reads, yielding one entry per CDR3 protein. The table lists about 90,000 distinct CDR3 sequences, 95% to 96% of them singletons. Regarding this clonotype: Its target is unknown.

Sequencing of TCR beta was carried out in blood CD8+ and CD4+ T cells. Under recently defined diagnostic criteria, the patients with Susac syndrome qualified as having definite or probable disease. The specimen was CD8+ T cells from PBMCs. This chain connects TRBV30 to TRBJ2-6; D perhaps matches TRBD1 (5 bases). This receptor was taken from a human donor with Susac syndrome. CDR3 coding DNA: TGTGCCTGGAGGGAGAAAGGGGTCGACGTCCTGACTTTC. Its translation: CAWREKGVDVLTF. Full variable domain (rest looked up from reference TRBV30 and TRBJ2-6): SQTIHQWPATLVQPVGSPLSLECTVEGTSNPNLYWYRQAAGRGLQLLFYSVGIGQISSEVPQNLSASRPQDRQFILSSKKLLLSDSGFYLCAWREKGVDVLTFGAGSRLTVL.